Below, 31 T cell receptor beta chains from the same sample are listed, as sequenced in a study of glioma-infiltrating T cells after dendritic cell vaccination. Assay: immunoSEQ multiplex PCR; the TCRdb copy retains only in-frame clones and omits some. The table shows around 72,000 clones, with roughly 79% occurring only once. The source material was blood, sampled before dendritic cell vaccination. The receptors stem from a human donor with glioblastoma.

This clone has more than one count but fewer than ten. This chain uses TRBV4-3 with TRBJ1-6; D is uncertain. The CDR3 covers 18 residues. Germline-derived CDR1 and CDR2 are LGHNA and YSLEER. V shed 4 bases and J shed 0 bases, with 16 bases lying between them. The CDR3 loop reads CASSPGRAEGSYNSPLHF. The CDR3 coding sequence is TGCGCCAGCAGCCCTGGGAGGGCGGAGGGCTCCTATAATTCACCCCTCCACTTT.

This chain links TRBV27 with TRBJ2-3, with a tentative D call TRBD2 (7 bases). This CDR3 is built from 19 residues. Germline CDR1 reads MNHEY; CDR2 reads SMNVEV (reference sequence). The V and J ends lost 6 bases and 0 bases respectively, with 25 bases between them. The CDR3 loop reads CASRPEGGGRATSTDTQYF. The CDR3, as DNA: TGTGCCAGCAGACCCGAGGGGGGGGGCCGGGCAACTAGCACAGATACGCAGTATTTT.

This chain links TRBV4-3 with TRBJ1-2, with 8 bases that match TRBD1. Per germline, CDR1 LGHNA and CDR2 YSLEER. The CDR3 contains 14 residues. V shed 0 bases, J shed 11 bases, and the junction held 8 bases outside the gene matches. CDR3 coding DNA: TGCGCCAGCAGCCAAGATCCCGCGGACAGGGCATACACCTTC. Protein sequence: CASSQDPADRAYTF.

This clone is classed as medium-sized (0.01 to 0.1%). V is TRBV6-4 and J is TRBJ2-3; the match to TRBD2 covers 7 bases. V was pared by 5 bases and J by 0 bases, with 5 bases of the junction left unmatched. The CDR3 extends over 15 amino acids. The V gene's germline CDR1 is MRHNA and CDR2 SNTAGT. The CDR3 DNA reads as TGTGCCAGCAGTCATAGCGGGCAGAGCACAGATACGCAGTATTTT. This translates into CASSHSGQSTDTQYF.

This clone was counted a single time. The rearrangement uses TRBV6-1 and TRBJ1-2; 8 bases are a match to TRBD1. This CDR3 is 14 amino acids long. Germline values: CDR1 MNHNS, CDR2 SASEGT. Trimming at V came to 2 bases and at J to 8 bases, leaving 7 bases not matched to a gene. CDR3 sequence (DNA): TGTGCCAGCAGTGAAAAAAGACAGGGGAACGGCTACACCTTC. This sequence encodes CASSEKRQGNGYTF.

The chain is built from TRBV4-2 and TRBJ2-5; tentative D call: TRBD1 (6 bases). Germline assignment: CDR1 LGHNA and CDR2 YNFKEQ. Trimming removed 0 bases from V and 1 base from J, with 9 bases in between. This CDR3 has 15 residues. This chain's CDR3 is CASSQDRGPQETQYF. The CDR3 DNA reads TGTGCCAGCAGCCAAGACAGGGGCCCCCAAGAGACCCAGTACTTC.

The chain recombines TRBV11-2 with TRBJ2-1; D may be TRBD2 (6 bases). Germline V gives CDR1 SGHAT, CDR2 FQNNGV. There are 15 residues in the CDR3. V gave up 4 bases and J gave up 7 bases, with 17 bases separating them. Here the CDR3 DNA reads TGTGCCAGCAGCTCCCTGGACGGGAGCTATAATGAGCAGTTCTTC. Its translation: CASSSLDGSYNEQFF.

The chain is built from TRBV9 and TRBJ1-4; 7 positions agree with TRBD1. With V trimmed by 4 bases and J by 7 bases, 7 bases remained unmatched. This CDR3 has 14 residues. Germline CDR1 is SGDLS and CDR2 is YYNGEE. In DNA form, the CDR3 reads TGTGCCAGCAGCCCCTCCGGGACAGCTGAAAAACTGTTTTTT. As protein: CASSPSGTAEKLFF.

The gene calls are TRBV7-2 and TRBJ2-7, with 7 positions matching TRBD2. The J segment lost 4 bases and the V segment lost 7 bases, leaving 7 bases of the junction unmatched. The CDR3 contains 13 residues. Germline CDR1 and CDR2: SGHTA and FQGNSA. CDR3 DNA: TGTGCCAGCATAGGGCGGGAGCAATACGAGCAGTACTTC. Translation: CASIGREQYEQYF.

The chain is built from TRBV6-6 and TRBJ1-1, with a tentative D call TRBD1 (6 bases). V was clipped by 2 bases and J by 5 bases, with 12 bases between them. CDR3 length: 14 amino acids. Germline lookup yields CDR1 MNHNY and CDR2 SVGAGI (reference sequence). The DNA for the CDR3 is TGTGCCAGCAGTTACAGTGGGGGCTTAACTGAAGCTTTCTTT. It yields the protein CASSYSGGLTEAFF.

The rearrangement links TRBV5-1 to TRBJ1-1; D is unclear. V gave up 2 bases and J gave up 3 bases, with 11 bases separating them. CDR3 length: 14 amino acids. The germline CDR1 and CDR2 sequences are SGHRS and YFSETQ. CDR3 residues: CASSFSGGDTEAFF. CDR3 coding DNA: TGCGCCAGCAGCTTTAGCGGCGGGGACACTGAAGCTTTCTTT.

V is TRBV7-2 and J is TRBJ2-3; 8 bases map to TRBD1. Looked up from germline, CDR1 is SGHTA and CDR2 is FQGNSA. There are 14 residues in the CDR3. V was clipped by 4 bases and J by 4 bases; unmatched bases: 4. Written as DNA, the CDR3 is TGTGCCAGCAGCTCCAGGGGGCCGTCAGATACGCAGTATTTT. It specifies CASSSRGPSDTQYF.

This chain joins TRBV19 and TRBJ2-2, with D maybe TRBD1 (5 bases). Trimming cost V 6 bases and J 4 bases, with 9 bases left between them. Per germline, CDR1 LNHDA and CDR2 SQIVND (reference sequence). The CDR3 totals 13 residues. Here the CDR3 DNA reads TGTGCCAGTAGAGTCAGGGCCACCGGGGAGCTGTTTTTT. Its translation: CASRVRATGELFF.

This CDR3 is CASSQTDRGRTPLHF. In DNA, the CDR3 is TGCGCCAGCAGTCAAACAGACAGGGGGCGTACACCCCTCCACTTT. This chain links TRBV23-1 with TRBJ1-6; 10 nucleotides align to TRBD1. TRBV23-1 is assigned to the ORF class and has an uncertain function. The V gene end was trimmed by 2 bases and the J gene end by 11 bases; junction bases not matched to a gene: 6. CDR3 length: 15 residues.

The chain employs TRBV6-5 and TRBJ2-3, with 12 bases that match TRBD2. Germline V gives CDR1 MNHEY, CDR2 SVGAGI. The CDR3 sequence is 14 residues long. J lost 6 bases, V lost 6 bases, and 4 bases had no gene match. CDR3 DNA sequence: TGTGCCAGCAGCTCCGGGACTAGCGGGGATACGCAGTATTTT. Protein product: CASSSGTSGDTQYF.

This chain connects TRBV7-6 to TRBJ2-1; 7 nucleotides align to TRBD1. Germline trimming cut 4 bases from V and 10 bases from J; bases unmatched to any gene: 10. The CDR3 covers 14 residues. The germline gives CDR1 SGHVS, CDR2 FNYEAQ. The CDR3 region has the DNA TGTGCCAGCAGCTCGACAGGGTCAGGGGGAGAGCAGTTCTTC. It codes for CASSSTGSGGEQFF.

The V and J genes are TRBV5-1 and TRBJ2-2; D might be TRBD1 (6 bases). The CDR3 is 16 amino acids. Between the trimmed V and J ends, which lost 4 bases and 0 bases, there was a span of 13 bases. CDR1 and CDR2 from the germline V gene are SGHRS and YFSETQ. The CDR3: CASSGLQGSNTGELFF. The DNA of the CDR3 is TGCGCCAGCAGCGGGTTACAGGGCTCGAACACCGGGGAGCTGTTTTTT.

This clone was counted a few times. The V and J genes are TRBV5-4 and TRBJ2-5; 8 nucleotides align to TRBD1. CDR3 length: 14 residues. CDR1 SGHNT and CDR2 YYREEE come from the germline V gene (reference sequence). V trimming: 2 bases; J trimming: 3 bases; junction bases outside the gene matches: 3. CDR3 sequence (DNA): TGTGCCAGCAGCTTACAGACAGGGGAAGAGACCCAGTACTTC. It is translated as CASSLQTGEETQYF.

The chain uses TRBV2 and TRBJ2-1; TRBD2 agrees at 11 bases. This CDR3 region has 15 residues. Germline CDR1 is SNHLY and CDR2 is FYNNEI. V gave up 4 bases and J gave up 9 bases; unmatched junction bases: 8. CDR3 DNA: TGTGCCAGCAGTGCGACTAGCGGGATCAAGGGTGAGCAGTTCTTC. Its translation: CASSATSGIKGEQFF.

This clone was observed a few times. This chain connects TRBV11-2 to TRBJ1-3; a possible D gene is TRBD1 (6 bases). The germline gives CDR1 SGHAT, CDR2 FQNNGV. The CDR3 contains 14 residues. The germline V and J ends were trimmed by 3 bases and 1 base, with 7 bases remaining between them. CDR3 bases: TGTGCCAGCAGCTTGGACAGATCTGGAAACACCATATATTTT. As protein: CASSLDRSGNTIYF.

The rearrangement joins TRBV18 to TRBJ2-7; TRBD1 aligns across 9 bases. The CDR3 runs 15 residues. The V gene's germline CDR1 is KGHSH and CDR2 LQKENI. The ends lost 6 bases at V and 6 bases at J; junction bases unmatched: 12. The CDR3: CASSSDRDRVSEQYF. DNA for the CDR3: TGTGCCAGCTCGTCGGACCGGGACAGGGTTTCCGAGCAGTACTTC.

The genes are TRBV4-3 and TRBJ1-2; a possible D gene is TRBD1 (5 bases). Trimming stripped 0 bases from V and 3 bases from J, with 11 bases between. Germline assignment: CDR1 LGHNA and CDR2 YSLEER. The CDR3 has 15 residues. CDR3 loop: CASSQEVTGYYGYTF. The CDR3 DNA reads TGCGCCAGCAGCCAAGAAGTAACAGGCTACTATGGCTACACCTTC.

This sequence joins TRBV5-6 and TRBJ1-2, with D uncertain. V lost 4 bases and J 7 bases, leaving 14 bases between the germline ends. The CDR3 spans 13 residues. Germline assignment: CDR1 SGHDT and CDR2 YYEEEE. The CDR3 coding sequence is TGTGCCAGCAGCCCAGAGGGAAGCAGTGGCTACACCTTC. This translates into CASSPEGSSGYTF.

The J gene is TRBJ2-2, the V gene TRBV19; the D is unclear. The CDR3 loop spans 11 amino acids. The germline V and J ends were trimmed by 6 bases and 5 bases, with 4 bases remaining between them. Germline V gene sequence: CDR1 LNHDA, CDR2 SQIVND (reference sequence). The CDR3 spells CASRSTGELFF. CDR3 nucleotide sequence: TGTGCCAGTAGGAGTACCGGGGAGCTGTTTTTT.

The chain uses TRBV30 and TRBJ1-3; 11 bases map to TRBD1. The CDR3 spans 14 residues. Germline V lookup: CDR1 GTSNPN, CDR2 SVGIG (reference sequence). The ends lost 7 bases at V and 2 bases at J; junction bases unmatched: 4. For the CDR3, the DNA is TGTGCCTACTCGGGACAGGGGGCTGGAAACACCATATATTTT. This codes for CAYSGQGAGNTIYF. The full variable domain, with the rest looked up from reference TRBV30 and TRBJ1-3, is SQTIHQWPATLVQPVGSPLSLECTVEGTSNPNLYWYRQAAGRGLQLLFYSVGIGQISSEVPQNLSASRPQDRQFILSSKKLLLSDSGFYLCAYSGQGAGNTIYFGEGSWLTVV.

This chain connects TRBV5-4 to TRBJ2-1; the match to TRBD1 covers 7 bases. V lost 5 bases and J lost 5; bases outside the gene matches: 7. The CDR3 runs to 14 residues. The V gene's germline CDR1 is SGHNT and CDR2 YYREEE (reference sequence). CDR3 sequence: CASRGGQWDNEQFF. DNA for the CDR3: TGTGCCAGCAGAGGGGGACAGTGGGACAATGAGCAGTTCTTC.

The chain employs TRBV12-5 and TRBJ2-7, with a tentative D call TRBD2 (6 bases). The germline gives CDR1 LGHNT, CDR2 FRNRAP. The CDR3 is 18 amino acids. Deletions cut 0 bases from V and 3 bases from J, with 21 bases between. The CDR3 coding sequence is TGTGCTAGTGGTTTGGTAGTCAGGATCCGCTCGGGGGTCTACGAGCAGTACTTC. The encoded protein is CASGLVVRIRSGVYEQYF.

The chain joins TRBV5-4 to TRBJ1-1; TRBD1 might be the D (5 bases). The CDR3 runs 14 residues. Per the germline V gene, CDR1 is SGHNT and CDR2 is YYREEE (reference sequence). Trimming took 6 bases from V and 10 from J, leaving 22 bases between them. CDR3 bases: TGTGCCAGCACCCGTGAGGGAGGGAATCAGGGAGCTTTCTTT. It is translated as CASTREGGNQGAFF.

This clone showed up just once. This chain links TRBV11-2 with TRBJ2-6; D is perhaps TRBD1 (6 bases). Germline V gives CDR1 SGHAT, CDR2 FQNNGV. V lost 4 bases and J lost 1, with 11 bases in between. The CDR3 consists of 16 residues. CDR3 bases: TGTGCCAGCAGCTCTAACAGGGCTTCTGGGGCCAACGTCCTGACTTTC. Translated: CASSSNRASGANVLTF. Together with reference TRBV11-2 and TRBJ2-6, the CDR3 gives the full variable domain: EAGVAQSPRYKIIEKRQSVAFWCNPISGHATLYWYQQILGQGPKLLIQFQNNGVVDDSQLPKDRFSAERLKGVDSTLKIQPAKLEDSAVYLCASSSNRASGANVLTFGAGSRLTVL.

The chain recombines TRBV2 with TRBJ1-1; D is unclear. The CDR3 consists of 15 residues. The V and J ends lost 8 bases and 2 bases respectively, with 18 bases between them. In germline, CDR1 is SNHLY, CDR2 FYNNEI. DNA for the CDR3: TGTGCCAGCCGAACAGAGGGAAAGGGAAACACTGAAGCTTTCTTT. It encodes CASRTEGKGNTEAFF.

The V and J genes are TRBV29-1 and TRBJ2-1, with a weak D call TRBD1 (6 bases). CDR3 length equals 14 residues. V lost 5 bases and J lost 0, with 11 bases in between. The germline V gene encodes CDR1 SQVTM and CDR2 ANQGSEA. The chain's CDR3 is CSVSLQGSYNEQFF. The CDR3 DNA is TGCAGCGTTTCATTACAGGGCTCCTACAATGAGCAGTTCTTC.